This record covers a single TCR beta chain. The target of this receptor is not known. No base-level quality is on record; no much larger clone is a single base apart. This entry is derived from a study of blood T cell repertoires in COVID-19 (dated by TCRdb to the early 2020s). Background on the whole study: The collaborator samples originated in the United States, Italy and Spain and spanned the acute and convalescent phases of COVID-19. The material from the prospective study consisted of cDNA or gDNA derived from T cells, B-cell-depleted T cells, or PBMCs. Deeply sampled blood TCRbeta repertoires from subjects exposed to, actively infected with, or recovered from COVID-19 were included in the dataset. The repertoires were released in a freely available public database meant as a resource for research on the immune response to SARS-CoV-2. Samples came from the ongoing ImmuneRACE study (first 160 participants) plus 1,254 subjects from 6 global collaborators. Nearly every sample came with metadata listing a de-identified subject ID, COVID-19 status, age in years and sex. Where available, HLA class I and class II types were obtained from metadata supplied by the sample provider rather than from assay-based typing.

The immunoSEQ Assay, a bias-controlled multiplex PCR, was used to amplify TCRbeta CDR3 regions from genomic DNA. As for the authors' bioinformatics: Nucleated cell counts per sample were estimated from amplification of reference gene primers within the assay. To quantify the absolute abundance of each unique TCRbeta CDR3 rearrangement, sequence reads were collapsed and filtered. Productive Simpson clonality was computed per sample as the square root of Simpson's diversity index over productive rearrangements. In TCRdb, the immuneACCESS table is reduced to in-frame sequences with V and J assigned. These tables do not hold every clone; where another copy was compared, an unresolved V gene accounts for under half, and the others remain unexplained. That table gives V, J and clone size, and the DNA gave D and trimming. Recorded for this sample are more than 150,000 clones; 65% to 80% of them occurred a single time. The ten largest clones add up to about 13% of the sample.

Samples from volunteer blood donors who had recovered from COVID-19 were contributed by a second Seattle source. Each collaborating institution followed its own protocols to collect whole blood in K2EDTA tubes. For TCRbeta analysis, collaborators shipped samples as frozen whole blood, isolated PBMCs, or DNA extracted from either of those sample types. Broad study findings and their caveats: The quantity of clinical and demographic metadata differed by source and by participant and was supplied without curation.

Via the germline V gene, CDR1 is MNHEY and CDR2 SVGEGT. The CDR3 runs 15 residues from the cysteine to the phenylalanine. Just the 45-base CDR3 DNA is kept, in frame starting at base 1. V lost 2 bases and J lost 4 bases; the stretch between them is 14 bases long. The sequence came from a man in his fifties who had recovered from COVID-19. Sequencing was done on a sample of peripheral blood. The receptor chain draws on TRBV6-2 or TRBV6-3 and TRBJ1-2; matching of 5 bases hints at TRBD1 as the D gene. The CDR3 region reads CASSYGGPGGYGYTF. The DNA reads TGTGCCAGCAGTTACGGAGGGCCCGGGGGCTATGGCTACACCTTC.